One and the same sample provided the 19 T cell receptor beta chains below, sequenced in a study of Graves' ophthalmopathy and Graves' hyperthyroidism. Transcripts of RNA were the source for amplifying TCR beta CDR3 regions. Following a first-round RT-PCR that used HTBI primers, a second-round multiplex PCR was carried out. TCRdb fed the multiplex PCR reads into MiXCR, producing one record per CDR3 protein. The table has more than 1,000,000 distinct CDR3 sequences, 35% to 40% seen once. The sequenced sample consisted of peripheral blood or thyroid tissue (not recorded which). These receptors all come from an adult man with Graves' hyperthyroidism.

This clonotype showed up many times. The CDR3 nucleotides read TGCAGTGCTAGACTAGCGGGAGGGCCGGGGGAGCAGTACTTC. Its protein product is CSARLAGGPGEQYF. The chain recombines TRBV20-1 with TRBJ2-7; TRBD2 matches 12 bases. V trimming: 2 bases; J trimming: 7 bases; junction bases outside the gene matches: 6. The germline CDR1 and CDR2 sequences are DFQATT and SNEGSKA (reference sequence). CDR3 length: 14 amino acids.

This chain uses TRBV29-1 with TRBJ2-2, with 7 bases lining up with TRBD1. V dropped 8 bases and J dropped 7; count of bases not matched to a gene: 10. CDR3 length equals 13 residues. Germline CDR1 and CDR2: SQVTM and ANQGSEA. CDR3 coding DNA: TGCAGCTCTCAGACAGGGCCTAACGGGGAGCTGTTTTTT. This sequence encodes CSSQTGPNGELFF.

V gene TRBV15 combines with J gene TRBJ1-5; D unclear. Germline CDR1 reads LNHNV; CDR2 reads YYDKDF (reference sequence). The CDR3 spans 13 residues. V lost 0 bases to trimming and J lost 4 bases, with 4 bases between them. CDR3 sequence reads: CATSREENQPQHF. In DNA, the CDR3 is TGTGCCACCAGCAGAGAAGAGAATCAGCCCCAGCATTTT.

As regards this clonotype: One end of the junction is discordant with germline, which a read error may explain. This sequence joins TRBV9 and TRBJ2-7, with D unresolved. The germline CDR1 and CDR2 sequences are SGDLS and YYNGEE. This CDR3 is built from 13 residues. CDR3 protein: CASSQDGVGNQYF. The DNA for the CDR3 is TGCGCCAGCAGCCAAGATGGGGTGGGTAATCAGTACTTC. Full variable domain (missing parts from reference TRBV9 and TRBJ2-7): DSGVTQTPKHLITATGQRVTLRCSPRSGDLSVYWYQQSLDQGLQFLIQYYNGEERAKGNILERFSAQQFPDLHSELNLSSLELGDSALYFCASSQDGVGNQYFGPGTRLTVT.

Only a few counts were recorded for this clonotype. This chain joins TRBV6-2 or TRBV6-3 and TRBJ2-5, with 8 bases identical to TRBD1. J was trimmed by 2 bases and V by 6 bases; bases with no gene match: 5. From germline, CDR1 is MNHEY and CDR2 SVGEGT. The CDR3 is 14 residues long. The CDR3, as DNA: TGTGCCAGCAGGACCGGACAGGGTCAAGAGACCCAGTACTTC. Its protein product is CASRTGQGQETQYF.

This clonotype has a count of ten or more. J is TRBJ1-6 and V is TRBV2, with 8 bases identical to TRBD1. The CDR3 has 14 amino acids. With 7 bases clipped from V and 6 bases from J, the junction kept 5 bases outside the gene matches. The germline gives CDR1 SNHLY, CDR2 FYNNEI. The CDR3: CASNPTGVNSPLHF. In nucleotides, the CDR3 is TGTGCCAGCAATCCGACAGGGGTTAATTCACCCCTCCACTTT.

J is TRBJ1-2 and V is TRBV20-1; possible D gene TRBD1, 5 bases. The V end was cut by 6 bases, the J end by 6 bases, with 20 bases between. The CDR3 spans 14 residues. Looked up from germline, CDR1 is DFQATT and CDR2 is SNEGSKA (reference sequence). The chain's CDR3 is CSAVGTSGNDGYTF. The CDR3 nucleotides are TGCAGTGCCGTGGGGACTAGCGGGAACGATGGCTACACCTTC.

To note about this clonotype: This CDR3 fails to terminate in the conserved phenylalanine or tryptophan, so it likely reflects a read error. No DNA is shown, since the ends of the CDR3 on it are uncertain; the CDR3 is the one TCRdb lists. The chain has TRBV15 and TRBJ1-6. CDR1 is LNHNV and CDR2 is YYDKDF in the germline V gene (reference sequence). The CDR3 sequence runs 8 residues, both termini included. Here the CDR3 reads CATSKLGI.

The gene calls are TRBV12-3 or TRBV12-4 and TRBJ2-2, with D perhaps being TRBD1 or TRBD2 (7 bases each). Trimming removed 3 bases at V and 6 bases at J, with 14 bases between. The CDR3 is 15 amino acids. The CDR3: CASSLSSGGAGELFF. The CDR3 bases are TGTGCCAGCAGTTTGTCGTCAGGGGGGGCCGGGGAGCTGTTTTTT.

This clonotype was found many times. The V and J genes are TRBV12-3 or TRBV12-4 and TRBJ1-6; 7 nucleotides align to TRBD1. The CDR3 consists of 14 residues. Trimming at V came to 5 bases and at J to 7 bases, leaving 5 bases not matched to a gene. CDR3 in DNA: TGTGCCAGCAGTCGGGGGACAGCCAATTCACCCCTCCACTTT. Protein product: CASSRGTANSPLHF.

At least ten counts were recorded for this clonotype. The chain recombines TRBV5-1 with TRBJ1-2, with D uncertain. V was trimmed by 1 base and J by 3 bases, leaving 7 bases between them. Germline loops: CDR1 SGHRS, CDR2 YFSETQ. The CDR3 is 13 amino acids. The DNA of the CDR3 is TGCGCCAGCAGCTTGCAGGATTACTATGGCTACACCTTC. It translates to CASSLQDYYGYTF.

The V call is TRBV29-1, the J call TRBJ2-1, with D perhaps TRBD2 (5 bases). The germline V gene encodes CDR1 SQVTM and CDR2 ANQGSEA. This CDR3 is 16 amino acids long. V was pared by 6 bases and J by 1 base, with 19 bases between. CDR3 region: CSVGGGFSGSYNEQFF. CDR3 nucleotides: TGCAGCGTGGGCGGTGGCTTCAGCGGATCCTACAATGAGCAGTTCTTC.

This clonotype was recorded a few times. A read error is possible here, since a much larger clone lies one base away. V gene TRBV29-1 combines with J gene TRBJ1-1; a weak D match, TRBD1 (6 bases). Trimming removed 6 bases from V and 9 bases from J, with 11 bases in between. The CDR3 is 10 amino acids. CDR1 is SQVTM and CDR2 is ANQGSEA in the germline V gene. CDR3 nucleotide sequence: TGCAGCGTGCTGGACAGCAAAGCTTTCTTT. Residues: CSVLDSKAFF.

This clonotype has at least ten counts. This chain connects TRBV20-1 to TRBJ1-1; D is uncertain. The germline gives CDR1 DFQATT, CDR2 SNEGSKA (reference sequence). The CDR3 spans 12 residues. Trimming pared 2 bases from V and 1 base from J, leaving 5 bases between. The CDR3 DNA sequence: TGCAGTGCTAGACACGGGAACACTGAAGCTTTCTTT. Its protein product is CSARHGNTEAFF.

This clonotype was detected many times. The CDR3 protein is CSAPTGSKLNEKLFF. The CDR3 DNA reads TGCAGCGCACCGACAGGTTCAAAACTTAATGAAAAACTGTTTTTT. J is TRBJ1-4 and V is TRBV29-1; D possibly corresponds to TRBD1 (6 bases). Germline CDR1 SQVTM, CDR2 ANQGSEA. The CDR3 is 15 residues long. The V end was cut by 7 bases, the J end by 4 bases, with 19 bases between.

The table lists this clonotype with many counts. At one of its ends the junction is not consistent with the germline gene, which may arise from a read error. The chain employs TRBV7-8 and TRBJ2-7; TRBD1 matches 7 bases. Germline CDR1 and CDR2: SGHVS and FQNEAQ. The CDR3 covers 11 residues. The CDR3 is CASSLGKGQNF. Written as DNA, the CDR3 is TGTGCCAGCAGCTTAGGAAAGGGACAGAACTTC.

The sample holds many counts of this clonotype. The CDR3 DNA follows: TGCAGCGTTGAAGTCCGGGGGAGGGGTATCGGGGAGCTGTTTTTT. It is translated as CSVEVRGRGIGELFF. The gene calls are TRBV29-1 and TRBJ2-2, with TRBD2 matching 7 bases. The J segment lost 7 bases and the V segment lost 1 base, leaving 9 bases of the junction unmatched. The CDR3 covers 15 residues. Germline assignment: CDR1 SQVTM and CDR2 ANQGSEA.

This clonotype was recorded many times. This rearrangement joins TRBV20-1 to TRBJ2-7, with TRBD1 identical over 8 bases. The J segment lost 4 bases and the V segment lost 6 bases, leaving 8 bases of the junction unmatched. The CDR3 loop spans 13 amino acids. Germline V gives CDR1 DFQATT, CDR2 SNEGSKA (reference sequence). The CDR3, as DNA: TGCAGTGCGAGCGCAGGGGGCAGGTACGAGCAGTACTTC. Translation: CSASAGGRYEQYF.

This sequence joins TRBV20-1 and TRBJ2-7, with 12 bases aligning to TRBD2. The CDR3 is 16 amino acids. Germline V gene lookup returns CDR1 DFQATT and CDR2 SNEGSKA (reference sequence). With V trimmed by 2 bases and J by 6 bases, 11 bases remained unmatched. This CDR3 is CSARRERSSGRAEQYF. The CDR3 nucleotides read TGCAGTGCTAGAAGGGAGAGGTCTAGCGGGAGGGCCGAGCAGTACTTC.